These T cell receptor beta chains were read from a single sample in a study of human T cells and chemical hapten exposure. From the RACE reads, TCRdb called clonotypes with MiXCR, one entry per CDR3 protein. Of 330,000 or so distinct CDR3 sequences listed, over 6% are singletons. Source: whole blood, taken in connection with sensitization to the hapten diphenylcyclopropenone (DPC). Receptor source: a woman between 18 and 30 years old with alopecia areata. Some clones in this sample may be carry-over from other donors' samples. CDR3s include the opening cysteine and the closing phenylalanine or tryptophan. Fields, in order: clone size, D gene, V gene, J gene, CDR3 protein, CDR3 DNA. A D gene is named only where the DNA matches it firmly. A row's size may be missing; if present it is once, few, many or a size class.

clone size: few
D gene: -
V gene: TRBV5-1
J gene: TRBJ2-1
CDR3 protein: CASSAGTGPRFF
CDR3 DNA: TGCGCCAGCAGTGCCGGGACGGGGCCCAGGTTCTTC

clone size: many
D gene: TRBD1
V gene: TRBV28
J gene: TRBJ1-1
CDR3 protein: CASSGTGYSTEAFF
CDR3 DNA: TGTGCCAGCAGTGGGACAGGGTACAGCACTGAAGCTTTCTTT

clone size: few
D gene: TRBD1
V gene: TRBV6-2/TRBV6-3
J gene: TRBJ1-5
CDR3 protein: CASVTTGVGNQPQHF
CDR3 DNA: TGTGCCAGCGTAACAACAGGGGTTGGCAATCAGCCCCAGCATTTT

clone size: few
D gene: TRBD1
V gene: TRBV5-1
J gene: TRBJ1-6
CDR3 protein: CASSLEGAPNNSPLHF
CDR3 DNA: TGCGCCAGCAGCTTAGAGGGGGCTCCTAATAATTCACCCCTCCACTTT

clone size: -
D gene: -
V gene: TRBV12-3/TRBV12-4
J gene: TRBJ2-3
CDR3 protein: CASTGSSDTQYF
CDR3 DNA: TGTGCCAGTACGGGGAGCTCCGATACGCAGTATTTT

clone size: few
D gene: -
V gene: TRBV2
J gene: TRBJ2-1
CDR3 protein: CASSYLGGLGMEQFF
CDR3 DNA: TGTGCCAGCAGTTACCTTGGGGGACTCGGCATGGAGCAGTTCTTC

clone size: few
D gene: -
V gene: TRBV5-1
J gene: TRBJ2-7
CDR3 protein: CASSLLAEGYEQYF
CDR3 DNA: TGCGCCAGCAGCTTGCTGGCCGAGGGGTACGAGCAGTACTTC

clone size: -
D gene: TRBD1
V gene: TRBV18
J gene: TRBJ1-2
CDR3 protein: CASSPPAGGLANYGYTF
CDR3 DNA: TGTGCCAGCTCACCACCCGCAGGGGGCCTAGCTAACTATGGCTACACCTTC

clone size: few
D gene: TRBD2
V gene: TRBV29-1
J gene: TRBJ2-5
CDR3 protein: CSASGSQETQYF
CDR3 DNA: TGCAGCGCTAGCGGGTCGCAAGAGACCCAGTACTTC

clone size: many
D gene: -
V gene: TRBV25-1
J gene: TRBJ1-6
CDR3 protein: CASTDTYSPLHF
CDR3 DNA: TGTGCCAGCACCGACACATATTCACCCCTCCACTTT

clone size: few
D gene: TRBD2
V gene: TRBV7-6
J gene: TRBJ2-1
CDR3 protein: CASRRLAGGLGEQFF
CDR3 DNA: TGTGCCAGCAGGCGACTAGCGGGGGGGCTCGGTGAGCAGTTCTTC

clone size: few
D gene: TRBD2
V gene: TRBV7-2
J gene: TRBJ2-5
CDR3 protein: CASSAHSGGYQETQYF
CDR3 DNA: TGTGCCAGCAGCGCCCATAGCGGGGGGTACCAAGAGACCCAGTACTTC

clone size: few
D gene: -
V gene: TRBV28
J gene: TRBJ2-5
CDR3 protein: CVVHEGEQETQYF
CDR3 DNA: TGTGTAGTTCACGAGGGTGAGCAAGAGACCCAGTACTTC

clone size: few
D gene: -
V gene: TRBV6-5
J gene: TRBJ1-3
CDR3 protein: CASSWGPGNTIYF
CDR3 DNA: TGTGCCAGCAGTTGGGGCCCGGGAAACACCATATATTTT

clone size: few
D gene: TRBD2
V gene: TRBV6-6
J gene: TRBJ2-1
CDR3 protein: CASSSSKERGGNEQFF
CDR3 DNA: TGTGCCAGCAGTTCCTCCAAGGAGCGGGGGGGCAATGAGCAGTTCTTC

clone size: -
D gene: TRBD1
V gene: TRBV28
J gene: TRBJ1-2
CDR3 protein: CASSGLQGADGYTF
CDR3 DNA: TGTGCCAGCAGTGGGTTACAGGGGGCGGATGGCTACACCTTC

clone size: -
D gene: -
V gene: TRBV12-3/TRBV12-4
J gene: TRBJ2-1
CDR3 protein: CASRPTYSRSIYNEQFF
CDR3 DNA: TGTGCCAGCAGACCAACATATTCACGTTCGATCTACAATGAGCAGTTCTTC

clone size: many
D gene: TRBD1
V gene: TRBV4-3
J gene: TRBJ1-1
CDR3 protein: CASSQTTGPTEAFF
CDR3 DNA: TGCGCCAGCAGCCAGACGACAGGGCCCACTGAAGCTTTCTTT

clone size: many
D gene: -
V gene: TRBV6-2/TRBV6-3
J gene: TRBJ1-1
CDR3 protein: CASSFPANTEAFF
CDR3 DNA: TGTGCCAGCAGTTTCCCGGCGAACACTGAAGCTTTCTTT

clone size: few
D gene: -
V gene: TRBV12-3/TRBV12-4
J gene: TRBJ2-1
CDR3 protein: CASTPKTSSHEQFF
CDR3 DNA: TGTGCCAGCACCCCTAAAACTAGCTCCCATGAGCAGTTCTTC

clone size: -
D gene: -
V gene: TRBV7-2
J gene: TRBJ2-7
CDR3 protein: CASSLGARTGMSEQYF
CDR3 DNA: TGTGCCAGCAGCTTAGGTGCGCGGACGGGCATGAGTGAGCAGTACTTC

clone size: few
D gene: TRBD2
V gene: TRBV7-2
J gene: TRBJ2-7
CDR3 protein: CASSSQAGGSVYEQYF
CDR3 DNA: TGTGCCAGCAGCTCCCAAGCGGGGGGCTCTGTTTACGAGCAGTACTTC

clone size: few
D gene: -
V gene: TRBV7-3
J gene: TRBJ1-2
CDR3 protein: CASSPEGMYGYTF
CDR3 DNA: TGTGCCAGCAGCCCCGAGGGGATGTATGGCTACACCTTC

clone size: many
D gene: TRBD1
V gene: TRBV28
J gene: TRBJ1-6
CDR3 protein: CASSARVGGDNSPLHF
CDR3 DNA: TGTGCCAGCAGTGCCCGAGTAGGGGGCGATAATTCACCCCTCCACTTT

clone size: many
D gene: TRBD1
V gene: TRBV28
J gene: TRBJ2-7
CDR3 protein: CASIPGQSYEQYF
CDR3 DNA: TGTGCCAGTATACCGGGACAGTCCTACGAGCAGTACTTC

clone size: few
D gene: TRBD1
V gene: TRBV5-6
J gene: TRBJ1-2
CDR3 protein: CASSLTGHRGPDYGYTF
CDR3 DNA: TGTGCCAGCAGCTTAACTGGTCACAGGGGGCCGGACTATGGCTACACCTTC

clone size: few
D gene: -
V gene: TRBV18
J gene: TRBJ2-5
CDR3 protein: CASSPRDGQETQYF
CDR3 DNA: TGTGCCAGCTCACCACGGGACGGACAAGAGACCCAGTACTTC

clone size: many
D gene: TRBD1
V gene: TRBV24-1
J gene: TRBJ2-1
CDR3 protein: CATSDPTGGRYNEQFF
CDR3 DNA: TGTGCCACCAGTGATCCCACAGGGGGCAGGTACAATGAGCAGTTCTTC

clone size: many
D gene: -
V gene: TRBV12-3/TRBV12-4
J gene: TRBJ2-7
CDR3 protein: CAFHPANEQYF
CDR3 DNA: TGTGCCTTCCACCCCGCCAACGAGCAGTACTTC

clone size: many
D gene: -
V gene: TRBV7-9
J gene: TRBJ1-5
CDR3 protein: CASSFGVQPQHF
CDR3 DNA: TGTGCCAGCAGCTTCGGGGTTCAGCCCCAGCATTTT

clone size: few
D gene: -
V gene: TRBV24-1
J gene: TRBJ2-3
CDR3 protein: CATSEGGTDTQYF
CDR3 DNA: TGTGCCACCAGTGAGGGCGGGACAGATACGCAGTATTTT

clone size: many
D gene: -
V gene: TRBV12-3/TRBV12-4
J gene: TRBJ2-1
CDR3 protein: CASTSPEGKKFF
CDR3 DNA: TGTGCCAGCACCTCCCCGGAGGGCAAGAAGTTCTTC

clone size: few
D gene: -
V gene: TRBV27
J gene: TRBJ2-2
CDR3 protein: CASSPSPRGNGRTGELFF
CDR3 DNA: TGTGCCAGCAGTCCATCTCCTCGGGGGAACGGCCGCACCGGGGAGCTGTTTTTT